A single TCR beta chain is shown here with its context. Its target antigen remains unknown. Base qualities are not provided; no much larger clone lies one nucleotide away. These data originate in a study of shared clonotypes between healthy human individuals (dated by TCRdb to the early 2020s). In the study overall: Two women and a few men aged 18 to 49 years were included in the cohort. For each donor, CD4 naive and CD4 memory were each given three plates, CD8 naive was given two plates, and CD8 memory was given one plate. Blood TCR repertoires of 5 or 6 healthy adults were deeply sequenced to estimate repertoire size and the extent of clonotype sharing between individuals. Different laboratories and diverse techniques were used to prepare libraries and sequence TCR repertoires, to increase sequencing depth and limit assay-specific biases. Between about 0.85 and 8.9 billion PBMCs per donor were obtained by leukapheresis.

V is clipped by 0 bases and J by 8 bases, and the sequence between their germline boundaries is 18 bases long. Taken from the germline V gene, the CDR1 and CDR2 loops are MGHRA and YSYEKL. The CDR3 goes from the cysteine to the phenylalanine over 16 residues. Kept here is only the CDR3 DNA, which spans 48 bases and is read in frame from base 1. The investigation overall reported the following: Pairwise subsampling led to the expectation that sequencing depth would affect the degree of clonotype sharing among donors. Even with the large sequencing depth, rarefaction of the sorted-subset datasets indicated that sequencing was incomplete. Compared with non-shared clonotypes, the clonotypes found in all four sorted-subset donors had higher generation probabilities. Naive subsets generally had larger estimated clonotype richness than memory subsets did. Across a few donors, approximately 5% of naive CD4, approximately 3.5% of naive CD8, 2% to 2.5% of memory CD4, and under 0.45% of memory CD8 clonotypes were shared. Only blood was sampled, and tissue TCR repertoires likely differ from those in blood. The small number of donors limited the genetic and exposure-history diversity represented.

Healthy HIV-negative adults with no recently reported acute infections or vaccinations were included as donors. Every donor was a Caucasian adult residing in Nashville, Tennessee, USA. Magnetic negative selection was used to enrich CD4+ T cells, after which naive cells were positively selected on CD45RA and the negative fraction became the memory subset. Blood was obtained by leukapheresis, after which PBMCs were separated by Ficoll-Histopaque density gradient centrifugation and cryopreserved in liquid nitrogen vapor phase. Purity and quantity of every magnetically sorted T cell population were checked by analytical flow cytometry. Genomic DNA was isolated from every sorted fraction and measured by UV absorbance on a Nanodrop 2000c. Using the deep immunoSEQ assay, multiplex PCR amplified TCR CDR3 regions from genomic DNA. Extracted genomic DNA from each cell subset was distributed evenly across all wells of several immunoSEQ 96-well plates, and each plate was treated as a replicate. For sorted subsets, approximately 190 ng genomic DNA, equal to tens of thousands of T cell genomes, was loaded into each replicate PCR. Purified libraries were quantified with a Qubit 3.0 fluorometer, sized on a Bioanalyzer 2100, and re-quantified with the KAPA Library Quantification kit. A separate single-read 150-cycle Illumina NextSeq 550 flow cell was used to sequence each immunoSEQ 96-well plate. In the authors' own workflow: The immunoSEQ output contained only junctional sequences without quality scores, so filtering could not match that applied to full-length reads. To assign V/J genes and CDR3, sequences were annotated against IMGT germline references using PyIR, a Python wrapper for IgBLAST v1.9. Reads were filtered out if the reads had weak V/J assignments (E-value above 1e-6), no CDR3, stop codons, out-of-frame junctions, or ambiguous translated residues. V3J clonotypes were defined as sequences sharing the same inferred V gene, J gene, and CDR3 amino acid sequence. The percentage overlap between two repertoires was calculated by dividing the number of shared unique clonotypes by the size of the smaller repertoire. Richness of each repertoire was evaluated using RTK rarefaction, the Chao1 estimator, and Recon v2.1 estimates of unobserved clonotypes. Generation probabilities for all TCRbeta clonotypes obtained by the gDNA method from four donors were computed using OLGA. TCRdb stores this immuneACCESS table with in-frame sequences only. Part of the clones is absent; in the studies checked, under half of the shortfall reflects unresolved V genes, and no reason is known for the rest. V and J calls and clone size are copied from that table; D and trimming were computed from the DNA. Across this sample there are 2 million to 2.5 million clones, with approximately 93% seen only once. The leading ten clones occupy 0.35% to 0.45% of the sample.

This clonotype originated in a man aged 18 to 29 in good health. Some clones in this sample may be carry-over from other donors' samples. This receptor chain uses TRBV4-1 and TRBJ2-3; the D gene is possibly TRBD2, with 6 bases matching. The sequenced sample consisted of naive CD4+ T cells from PBMCs. The cell subset or site label here, explained by the study, means: CD45RA+ positively selected. The CDR3 here reads CASSQEGQGGGGTQYF. The nucleotide sequence is given as TGCGCCAGCAGCCAAGAAGGTCAGGGTGGGGGAGGTACGCAGTATTTT.